This is a list of T cell receptor beta chains from one sample in a study of T-cell reconstitution after alpha-beta-depleted transplantation in children. TCRdb redid the calling of the PCR reads with MiXCR, one entry per CDR3 protein. The repertoire holds about a million distinct CDR3 sequences, with about 26% as singletons. Here the sequenced sample was PBMCs, mostly from graft donor cells, taken 360 days after TCRalphabeta/CD19-depleted stem cell transplant. Receptors were obtained from a boy in the first two years of life who had a stem cell transplant for SCID, so the T cells may come from the graft donor. The CDR3 runs from the conserved cysteine through the conserved F or W. A D gene is named only where the DNA matches it firmly. Part of the rows lack a size; the others show once, few, many or a class for expanded clones.

j_call d_call v_call clone_size cdr3_aa cdr3_nt
TRBJ2-3 TRBD2 TRBV6-1 - CASSEAWTSGSTDTQYF TGTGCCAGCAGTGAGGCGTGGACTAGCGGTAGCACAGATACGCAGTATTTT
TRBJ2-2 - TRBV12-3/TRBV12-4 few CASSLGPGAGGELFF TGTGCCAGCAGTTTAGGTCCCGGGGCCGGCGGGGAGCTGTTTTTT
TRBJ2-5 - TRBV5-5 - CASSLGAFSGRETQYF TGTGCCAGCAGCTTGGGGGCTTTTAGTGGACGGGAGACCCAGTACTTC
TRBJ2-5 - TRBV5-1 few CASSLLGAGLRQTQYF TGCGCCAGCAGCCTGCTCGGGGCAGGGCTAAGGCAGACCCAGTACTTC
TRBJ2-7 TRBD1 TRBV4-1 - CASSPTGALYEQYF TGCGCCAGCAGCCCGACAGGGGCTCTCTACGAGCAGTACTTC
TRBJ1-5 TRBD1 TRBV20-1 - CSAIRTGFDQPQHF TGCAGTGCCATAAGGACAGGGTTTGACCAGCCCCAGCATTTT
TRBJ2-2 - TRBV29-1 - CSVGWAVTGELFF TGCAGCGTTGGTTGGGCAGTCACCGGGGAGCTGTTTTTT
TRBJ2-7 TRBD1 TRBV2 - CASSEGDRATYEQYF TGTGCCAGCAGTGAGGGGGACAGGGCAACCTACGAGCAGTACTTC
TRBJ2-3 TRBD2 TRBV4-3 - CASSPNSGGTTDTQYF TGCGCCAGCAGCCCCAATAGCGGGGGAACTACAGATACGCAGTATTTT
TRBJ2-5 - TRBV5-6 - CASSFIFDQETQYF TGTGCCAGCAGCTTCATCTTCGACCAAGAGACCCAGTACTTC
TRBJ1-3 TRBD1 TRBV7-6 - CASSLATGFTGNTIYF TGTGCCAGCAGCTTAGCGACAGGGTTTACTGGAAACACCATATATTTT
TRBJ1-4 TRBD1 TRBV11-2 - CASSQGGGDEKLFF TGTGCCAGCAGCCAGGGGGGAGGGGATGAAAAACTGTTTTTT
TRBJ2-4 - TRBV12-3/TRBV12-4 - CASSLRVSLAKNIQYF TGTGCCAGCAGTTTACGTGTCAGTCTAGCCAAAAACATTCAGTACTTC
TRBJ1-2 - TRBV5-6 - CASSFEEKYGYTF TGTGCCAGCAGCTTCGAGGAAAAATATGGCTACACCTTC
TRBJ1-5 TRBD1 TRBV12-3/TRBV12-4 few CASSFRGVEGNQPQHF TGTGCCAGCAGTTTCAGGGGGGTCGAGGGCAATCAGCCCCAGCATTTT
TRBJ2-5 - TRBV7-2 few CASSYSRAQETQYF TGTGCCAGCAGCTATAGTCGAGCCCAAGAGACCCAGTACTTC
TRBJ2-1 TRBD1 TRBV4-1 many CASSQAPGQARYEQFF TGCGCCAGCAGCCAGGCCCCGGGACAGGCTAGGTATGAGCAGTTCTTC
TRBJ2-1 - TRBV7-9 - CASRGWVGGLYLDEQFF TGTGCCAGCAGGGGTTGGGTCGGCGGCCTATATTTGGATGAGCAGTTCTTC
TRBJ2-1 TRBD2 TRBV12-3/TRBV12-4 few CASSLFGGGANEQFF TGTGCCAGCAGTTTATTTGGCGGGGGGGCAAATGAGCAGTTCTTC
TRBJ2-2 - TRBV5-5 many CASSLWQNTGELFF TGTGCCAGCAGCTTGTGGCAGAACACCGGGGAGCTGTTTTTT
TRBJ2-3 - TRBV9 - CASKVDLYTDTQYF TGTGCCAGCAAGGTAGACTTATACACAGATACGCAGTATTTT